The subject of this entry is one TCR beta chain. The antigen is not known. Cultured CD4+ T cell DNA was sequenced using the Oncomine TCR Beta short-read assay. Each CDR3 protein is one row after TCRdb ran MiXCR on the PCR reads. Of roughly 20,000 distinct CDR3 sequences in the sample, around 70% were seen once. These data originate in a study of vaccination and CD4 T cells after COVID-19. Study-wide context: Two of the convalescents were Hispanic, and convalescents were six males and four females. Overlapping spike peptides of SARS-CoV-2, HCoV-NL63, HCoV-OC43 and HCoV-229E were used, and cells were stimulated with them. General study points: Spike mono-reactivity was the property of 304 of 307 vaccine-specific clones in convalescent patients.

Treatment specified: approximately 10-day PBMC culture with coronavirus spike peptide pools or control peptides (ViraFEST assay). Looked up from germline, CDR1 is MDHEN and CDR2 is SYDVKM. CDR3 size: 12 residues. V lost 3 bases and J lost 11, with 11 bases in between. The source of this sequence is a human donor who had recovered from COVID-19. The chain combines TRBV28 with TRBJ1-5; no clear D. Sequences were obtained from CD4+ T cells from blood, cultured in vitro. This chain's CDR3 is CASSLRPRAQHF. The CDR3 DNA is TGTGCCAGCAGTTTGCGGCCGCGGGCCCAGCATTTT.